This T cell receptor beta chain was sequenced in a study of shared clonotypes between healthy human individuals. Selected positively for CCR7 and CD45RO-negative, naive CD8 cells excluded terminally differentiated effector memory CD45RA+ cells. Sequencing was performed with immunoSEQ multiplex PCR; in TCRdb, only in-frame clones are kept and a portion is missing. The repertoire includes fewer than 1 million clones, roughly 96% of them detected once, and under 0.3% sits in the top ten. Germline-derived CDR1 and CDR2 are KGHSH and LQKENI. Trimming cost V 6 bases and J 1 base, with 13 bases left between them. The CDR3 spans 14 residues.

Sequenced material: naive CD8+ T cells sorted from blood. This sequence joins TRBV18 and TRBJ2-7; D is perhaps TRBD2 (6 bases). The TCR originated in a young man in good health. The CDR3 reads CASSWGDGSYEQYF. The CDR3 DNA reads as TGTGCCAGCTCGTGGGGGGACGGATCCTACGAGCAGTACTTC.